What follows are 31 T cell receptor beta chains derived from one specimen sequenced in a study of shared clonotypes between healthy human individuals. The naive CD8 population came from CD45RO-negative cells selected for CCR7, without terminally differentiated effector memory CD45RA+ cells. Method: immunoSEQ multiplex PCR; TCRdb's copy keeps in-frame clones and lacks some. The data show about 2.1 million clones, approximately 94% seen once. Material: naive CD8+ T cells from PBMCs. The origin of the receptors is a young man in good health. Some clones in this sample may be carry-over from other donors' samples.

The chain recombines TRBV7-9 with TRBJ2-1; 7 bases line up with TRBD2. CDR3 length: 18 amino acids. Trimming cost V 4 bases and J 0 bases; bases outside gene matches: 12. Germline CDR1 reads SEHNR; CDR2 reads FQNEAQ (reference sequence). The CDR3 sequence is CASSWKHGRPVSYNEQFF. Here the CDR3 DNA reads TGTGCCAGCAGCTGGAAACACGGGAGGCCCGTCTCCTACAATGAGCAGTTCTTC.

With regard to this clone: Other nucleotide sequences from this sample produce the same CDR3. The rearrangement joins TRBV7-2 to TRBJ2-7, with TRBD1 matching 10 bases. Trimming at V came to 4 bases and at J to 1 base, leaving 4 bases not matched to a gene. The CDR3 is made up of 15 amino acids. CDR1 and CDR2 (germline): SGHTA, FQGNSA. The CDR3 reads CASSSRTGGSYEQYF. CDR3 bases: TGTGCCAGCAGCTCCCGGACAGGGGGATCCTACGAGCAGTACTTC.

This clone was observed a single time. J is TRBJ2-1 and V is TRBV27, with D uncertain. The CDR3 spans 16 residues. Trimming took off 4 bases at V and 4 bases at J, with 17 bases between the two ends. Germline CDR1 MNHEY, CDR2 SMNVEV (reference sequence). Here the CDR3 DNA reads TGTGCCAGCAGTTCCCCGCAGGTCTTCAGGTACAATGAGCAGTTCTTC. As protein: CASSSPQVFRYNEQFF.

V is TRBV15 and J is TRBJ1-4; D is perhaps TRBD1 (6 bases). In germline, CDR1 is LNHNV, CDR2 YYDKDF (reference sequence). The CDR3 runs to 16 residues. The V end lost 3 bases, the J end lost 2 bases, and 13 bases lay between the germline ends. CDR3 protein: CATSSEGGWTNEKLFF. The CDR3 DNA reads as TGTGCCACCAGCAGTGAGGGGGGGTGGACTAATGAAAAACTGTTTTTT.

In regard to this clone: This CDR3 is also generated by other DNA sequences in the sample. This chain links TRBV6-5 with TRBJ2-7; 9 bases map to TRBD1. V lost 0 bases, J lost 7 bases, and 4 bases stayed unmatched. In germline, CDR1 is MNHEY, CDR2 SVGAGI. The length of the CDR3 is 14 residues. The CDR3 nucleotides are TGTGCCAGCAGTTACTCGGGACAGGGAGGAGAGCAGTACTTC. Its protein product is CASSYSGQGGEQYF.

This CDR3 is CATNQLPSTDTQYF. In nucleotides, the CDR3 is TGTGCCACCAACCAATTACCCAGCACAGATACGCAGTATTTT. The rearrangement uses TRBV15 and TRBJ2-3; D gene unclear. V gave up 7 bases and J gave up 0 bases, with 11 bases separating them. The V gene's germline CDR1 is LNHNV and CDR2 YYDKDF (reference sequence). The CDR3 sequence is 14 residues long.

The V call is TRBV7-9, the J call TRBJ1-2; D possibly corresponds to TRBD1 (6 bases). With 5 bases removed from V and 12 bases from J, the gap between germline ends came to 22 bases. CDR1 is SEHNR, CDR2 FQNEAQ, per germline (reference sequence). The CDR3 runs to 14 residues. The CDR3 sequence: CASSPGQGFLVDTF. CDR3 in DNA: TGTGCCAGCAGCCCGGGACAAGGGTTCCTTGTGGACACCTTC.

V and J are TRBV7-8 and TRBJ2-3; 11 bases fit TRBD2. Germline-derived CDR1 and CDR2 are SGHVS and FQNEAQ. Trimming at V came to 2 bases and at J to 1 base, leaving 2 bases not matched to a gene. This CDR3 comprises 16 residues. In DNA form, the CDR3 reads TGTGCCAGCAGCTTAAAACTAGCGGGGGGCACAGATACGCAGTATTTT. Amino acid sequence: CASSLKLAGGTDTQYF.

The V and J genes are TRBV7-6 and TRBJ1-4; D not certain. The V end lost 5 bases, the J end lost 7 bases, and 20 bases lay between the germline ends. The length of the CDR3 is 16 residues. Germline V CDR1 and CDR2: SGHVS, FNYEAQ. The DNA for the CDR3 is TGTGCCAGCAGCACCAGGTCCACCCCGCACGGTGAAAAACTGTTTTTT. This sequence encodes CASSTRSTPHGEKLFF.

The chain combines TRBV23-1 with TRBJ1-5, with D tentatively TRBD1 (6 bases). TRBV23-1 is placed among ORFs of uncertain function. Trimming removed 2 bases from V and 6 bases from J, with 20 bases in between. CDR3 size: 17 residues. The DNA for the CDR3 is TGCGCCAGCAGTCAAAAAAGACAGGTCACGGATAGTCAGCCCCAGCATTTT. This gives the protein CASSQKRQVTDSQPQHF.

The chain recombines TRBV7-8 with TRBJ2-1; possible D gene TRBD2, 6 bases. V dropped 7 bases and J dropped 9 bases, with 16 bases sitting between them. Per germline, CDR1 SGHVS and CDR2 FQNEAQ. The CDR3 is made up of 13 amino acids. The CDR3 DNA reads TGTGCCAGCACCCCGGGTAGCGGCATTGAGCAGTTCTTC. Amino acids: CASTPGSGIEQFF. Full variable domain (rest looked up from reference TRBV7-8 and TRBJ2-1): GAGVSQSPRYKVAKRGQDVALRCDPISGHVSLFWYQQALGQGPEFLTYFQNEAQLDKSGLPSDRFFAERPEGSVSTLKIQRTQQEDSAVYLCASTPGSGIEQFFGPGTRLTVL.

Only a few counts were recorded for this clone. Other nucleotide sequences in the sample specify the same CDR3. The chain recombines TRBV9 with TRBJ2-6; unclear D gene. V shed 2 bases and J shed 0 bases, with 3 bases lying between them. In germline, CDR1 is SGDLS, CDR2 YYNGEE. The CDR3 has 14 residues. In DNA, the CDR3 is TGTGCCAGCAGCGTTAGCTCTGGGGCCAACGTCCTGACTTTC. Amino acid sequence: CASSVSSGANVLTF.

The chain uses TRBV6-4 and TRBJ2-6; D call uncertain. The germline V gene has CDR1 MRHNA and CDR2 SNTAGT. The V and J ends lost 4 bases and 0 bases respectively, with 10 bases between them. The CDR3 consists of 16 residues. CDR3 nucleotides: TGTGCCAGCAGTGCAGCTCCGTTCTCTGGGGCCAACGTCCTGACTTTC. Its translation is CASSAAPFSGANVLTF.

This chain connects TRBV4-3 to TRBJ2-3, with D perhaps being TRBD1 or TRBD2 (5 bases each). This CDR3 spans 14 amino acids. Deletions cut 1 base from V and 2 bases from J, with 7 bases between. Germline values: CDR1 LGHNA, CDR2 YSLEER. CDR3 DNA: TGCGCCAGCAGCCAAGGGGGGTACACAGATACGCAGTATTTT. Translating it yields CASSQGGYTDTQYF.

This clone appeared a single time. The sample has other DNA sequences that encode this CDR3 too. CDR3 nucleotide sequence: TGTGCCAGCAGCTTGGGCCCTGAAGCTTTCTTT. As protein: CASSLGPEAFF. This chain connects TRBV5-4 to TRBJ1-1; D not resolved. The CDR3 has 11 amino acids. Between the trimmed V and J ends, which lost 0 bases and 6 bases, there was a span of 3 bases. CDR1 is SGHNT, CDR2 YYREEE, per germline (reference sequence).

The rearrangement links TRBV10-3 to TRBJ2-3; D is possibly TRBD1 or TRBD2 (7 bases each). Germline CDR1 and CDR2: ENHRY and SYGVKD. CDR3 length: 16 amino acids. V lost 11 bases, J lost 2 bases, and 23 bases lay in between. In DNA form, the CDR3 reads TGTGCCTCTACTGGGCGGGGGACAGCACTCACAGATACGCAGTATTTT. Amino acids: CASTGRGTALTDTQYF.

Concerning this clone itself: Within the sample, other DNA sequences also encode this same CDR3. J is TRBJ2-7 and V is TRBV5-6, with TRBD2 as a possible D gene (6 bases). CDR1 SGHDT and CDR2 YYEEEE come from the germline V gene. Trimming cost V 0 bases and J 5 bases, with 6 bases left between them. The CDR3 is 12 amino acids. The CDR3 nucleotides read TGTGCCAGCAGCTTGGGGGGGGACGAGCAGTACTTC. It encodes CASSLGGDEQYF.

The rearrangement uses TRBV27 and TRBJ1-5; the D is unclear. Trimming cost V 6 bases and J 8 bases, with 17 bases left between them. Germline lookup yields CDR1 MNHEY and CDR2 SMNVEV (reference sequence). This CDR3 is built from 14 residues. The CDR3 sequence is CASRARGQGEPQHF. The CDR3 nucleotides are TGTGCCAGCAGGGCGCGGGGTCAAGGCGAGCCCCAGCATTTT.

In its sample, this clone was seen once. The CDR3 spells CASSFIQGRKQYF. The CDR3 DNA sequence: TGTGCCAGCAGTTTCATACAGGGTCGGAAGCAGTACTTC. The chain combines TRBV27 with TRBJ2-7, with D possibly TRBD1 on 6 matching bases. Germline lookup yields CDR1 MNHEY and CDR2 SMNVEV (reference sequence). V was pared by 3 bases and J by 8 bases, with 14 bases between. CDR3 length equals 13 residues.

The V call is TRBV19, the J call TRBJ1-2; 8 bases match TRBD1. J lost 0 bases, V lost 7 bases, and 7 bases had no gene match. The CDR3 extends over 15 amino acids. The germline CDR1 and CDR2 sequences are LNHDA and SQIVND (reference sequence). CDR3 amino acids: CASIPDRATNYGYTF. The CDR3 nucleotides read TGTGCCAGTATCCCGGACAGGGCAACTAACTATGGCTACACCTTC.

The rearrangement uses TRBV27 and TRBJ1-2, with 8 bases aligning to TRBD1. Germline CDR1 MNHEY, CDR2 SMNVEV (reference sequence). Trimming at V came to 5 bases and at J to 0 bases, leaving 5 bases not matched to a gene. The CDR3 has 15 amino acids. The CDR3 loop is CASSVRTGTNYGYTF. The CDR3 DNA follows: TGTGCCAGCAGTGTCCGGACAGGGACTAACTATGGCTACACCTTC.

This chain connects TRBV9 to TRBJ1-2; D is uncertain. The germline CDR1 and CDR2 sequences are SGDLS and YYNGEE. The CDR3 covers 17 residues. The V end lost 3 bases, the J end lost 8 bases, and 26 bases lay between the germline ends. CDR3 coding DNA: TGTGCCAGCAGCGCGGAGTTGATGGGTGGCCCCCTCTCAGGCTACACCTTC. It yields the protein CASSAELMGGPLSGYTF.

V usage is TRBV7-9 and J usage is TRBJ1-2; TRBD1 matches 7 bases. The CDR3 loop spans 15 amino acids. Germline lookup yields CDR1 SEHNR and CDR2 FQNEAQ (reference sequence). The J segment lost 8 bases and the V segment lost 1 base, leaving 10 bases of the junction unmatched. The CDR3 reads CASSLGGTVHEGYTF. For the CDR3, the DNA is TGTGCCAGCAGCTTAGGGGGGACAGTTCACGAAGGCTACACCTTC.

This chain joins TRBV2 and TRBJ1-1, with D maybe TRBD1 (5 bases). The length of the CDR3 is 14 residues. Germline CDR1 and CDR2: SNHLY and FYNNEI. Trimming pared 7 bases from V and 1 base from J, leaving 13 bases between. DNA for the CDR3: TGTGCCAGCACAGCACCGAGGGGGAACACTGAAGCTTTCTTT. Protein product: CASTAPRGNTEAFF.

The rearrangement uses TRBV6-1 and TRBJ2-1, with 8 bases that match TRBD1. The CDR3 sequence is 15 residues long. V trimming: 7 bases; J trimming: 3 bases; junction bases outside the gene matches: 8. Germline V gives CDR1 MNHNS, CDR2 SASEGT. This CDR3 reads CASTRTGNIYNEQFF. CDR3 nucleotides: TGTGCCAGCACTAGGACAGGGAATATCTACAATGAGCAGTTCTTC.

The count of this clone is one. The rearrangement joins TRBV4-1 to TRBJ2-7; the D call may be TRBD1 or TRBD2 (5 bases each). The CDR3 sequence is 16 residues long. Trimming took off 0 bases at V and 0 bases at J, with 12 bases between the two ends. The germline V gene encodes CDR1 MGHRA and CDR2 YSYEKL. The CDR3 loop is CASSQDRDGHSYEQYF. Written as DNA, the CDR3 is TGCGCCAGCAGCCAAGACCGGGACGGCCACTCCTACGAGCAGTACTTC.

In DNA form, the CDR3 reads TGTGCCAGCAGTTTATCGCTCACTCAGCCCCAGCATTTT. The encoded protein is CASSLSLTQPQHF. This sequence joins TRBV27 and TRBJ1-5; D call uncertain. V lost 0 bases and J lost 6, with 6 bases in between. Germline V gene data show CDR1 as MNHEY and CDR2 as SMNVEV (reference sequence). The CDR3 is 13 residues long.

A note on this clone: The same CDR3 is also encoded by other DNA sequences in this sample. The chain uses TRBV7-9 and TRBJ2-5, with D perhaps TRBD1 (5 bases). Trimming shortened V by 2 bases and J by 5 bases, and 6 bases separated the two germline ends. Germline values: CDR1 SEHNR, CDR2 FQNEAQ (reference sequence). The CDR3 spans 12 residues. CDR3 DNA sequence: TGTGCCAGCAGCTTATCAGGGGAGACCCAGTACTTC. Amino acids: CASSLSGETQYF.

The chain combines TRBV5-4 with TRBJ2-7; tentative D call: TRBD1 (6 bases). Germline V lookup: CDR1 SGHNT, CDR2 YYREEE (reference sequence). The ends were cut back, 1 base at V and 4 bases at J, with 18 bases in the middle. The CDR3 is made up of 16 amino acids. CDR3 protein: CASSLLPGHAKYEQYF. In nucleotides, the CDR3 is TGTGCCAGCAGCTTGCTACCGGGACACGCCAAGTACGAGCAGTACTTC. Looking up the rest from reference TRBV5-4 and TRBJ2-7 gives the full variable domain: ETGVTQSPTHLIKTRGQQVTLRCSSQSGHNTVSWYQQALGQGPQFIFQYYREEENGRGNFPPRFSGLQFPNYSSELNVNALELDDSALYLCASSLLPGHAKYEQYFGPGTRLTVT.

The rearrangement joins TRBV27 to TRBJ2-7, with D possibly matching TRBD1 (8 bases). From germline, CDR1 is MNHEY and CDR2 SMNVEV (reference sequence). Trimming removed 4 bases at V and 4 bases at J, with 20 bases between. CDR3 length equals 16 residues. CDR3 nucleotides: TGTGCCAGCAGTTATGGGGGAGGGACAGGAGTTTACGAGCAGTACTTC. Amino acids: CASSYGGGTGVYEQYF.

The chain combines TRBV4-2 with TRBJ2-7; 12 nucleotides align to TRBD2. The length of the CDR3 is 17 residues. Germline loops: CDR1 LGHNA, CDR2 YNFKEQ. Losses at the gene ends were 3 bases for V and 0 bases for J; bases not matched to a gene: 6. CDR3 sequence: CASSQDLAGGPSYEQYF. DNA for the CDR3: TGTGCCAGCAGCCAGGATCTAGCGGGAGGGCCCTCCTACGAGCAGTACTTC.